The TCR beta chain described here comes from a study of monozygotic twins with inflammatory bowel disease. This CDR3 is built from 16 residues. Looked up from germline, CDR1 is ENHRY and CDR2 is SYGVKD. For every TCR library, about 4,000 ng of total RNA was used. Making cDNA involved eight separate reactions per sample. UMIs that included a 6-nucleotide sample barcode were added by template switching, which took place during cDNA synthesis. Reanalyzing the 5' RACE reads, TCRdb keeps one entry per CDR3 protein, without DNA. The sample table includes about 420,000 distinct CDR3 sequences. General observations from the study: Resolution of different T cell subtypes was not achieved.

Concerning this clonotype itself: As yet, its antigen is unknown.

This receptor was identified in a human donor with ulcerative colitis or Crohn's disease, or a healthy co-twin of an affected twin (not recorded which). The chain uses TRBV10-3 and TRBJ2-2; TCRdb gives TRBD1 as the D gene, but with no DNA this cannot be confirmed. Sequenced material: blood. CDR3 protein: CAIREGRPKDTGELFF.